The present T cell receptor (beta chain) was sequenced within a study of regulatory T cells in long-lasting Graves disease. The time point was: persistent/refractory GD, antithyroid drugs over 5 years with positive TRAb. Making the TCR library involved RNA that had been extracted from PBMCs. Germline V gene data show CDR1 as SGHTA and CDR2 as FQGNSA. The V end was cut by 9 bases, the J end by 0 bases, with 18 bases between. The CDR3 is 17 residues long. Sequencing libraries for TCR beta were prepared with iRepertoire HTBI primers and Arm-PCR of CDR3 regions. Each CDR3 protein is one row after TCRdb ran MiXCR on the multiplex PCR reads. The profile shows approximately 400,000 distinct CDR3 sequences, less than 30% of them singletons.

This chain joins TRBV7-2 and TRBJ2-6; maybe TRBD1 (6 bases). The sequence derives from a woman aged 40 to 50 with Graves disease. The sequencing used peripheral blood mononuclear cells (PBMCs), collected when the disease was refractory, from a patient treated with antithyroid drugs. The CDR3 sequence: CARTQGRGYSGANVLTF. The CDR3 bases are TGTGCCAGAACCCAGGGCAGGGGATACTCTGGGGCCAACGTCCTGACTTTC. Based on the CDR3 plus reference TRBV7-2 and TRBJ2-6, the full variable domain is GAGVSQSPSNKVTEKGKDVELRCDPISGHTALYWYRQSLGQGLEFLIYFQGNSAPDKSGLPSDRFSAERTGGSVSTLTIQRTQQEDSAVYLCARTQGRGYSGANVLTFGAGSRLTVL.